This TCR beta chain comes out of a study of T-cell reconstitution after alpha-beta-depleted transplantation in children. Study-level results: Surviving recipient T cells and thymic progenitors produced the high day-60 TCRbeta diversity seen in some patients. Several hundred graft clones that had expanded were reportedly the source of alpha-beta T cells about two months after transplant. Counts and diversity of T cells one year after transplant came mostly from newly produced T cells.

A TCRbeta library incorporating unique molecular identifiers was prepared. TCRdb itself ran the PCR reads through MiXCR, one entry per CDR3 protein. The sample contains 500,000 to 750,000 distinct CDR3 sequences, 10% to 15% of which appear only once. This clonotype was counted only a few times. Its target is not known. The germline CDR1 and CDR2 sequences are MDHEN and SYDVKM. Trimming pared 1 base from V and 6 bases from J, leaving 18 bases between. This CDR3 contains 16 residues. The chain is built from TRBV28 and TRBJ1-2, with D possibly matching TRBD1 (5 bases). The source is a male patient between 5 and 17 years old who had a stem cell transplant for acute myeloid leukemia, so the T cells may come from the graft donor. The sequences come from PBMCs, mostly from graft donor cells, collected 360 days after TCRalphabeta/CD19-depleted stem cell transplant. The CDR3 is CASSLSLIGVKDGYTF. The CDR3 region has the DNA TGTGCCAGCAGTTTATCCCTGATAGGGGTCAAGGATGGCTACACCTTC.